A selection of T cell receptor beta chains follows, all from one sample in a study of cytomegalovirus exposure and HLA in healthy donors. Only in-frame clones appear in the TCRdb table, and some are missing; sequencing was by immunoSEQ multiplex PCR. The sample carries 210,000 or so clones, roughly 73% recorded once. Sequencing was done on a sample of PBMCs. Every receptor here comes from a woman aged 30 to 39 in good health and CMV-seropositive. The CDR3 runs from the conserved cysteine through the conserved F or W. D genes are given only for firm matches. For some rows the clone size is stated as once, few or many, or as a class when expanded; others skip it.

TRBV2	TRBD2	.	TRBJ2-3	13	CASRPLAGDTQYF	TGTGCCAGCAGGCCTCTAGCGGGGGATACGCAGTATTTT
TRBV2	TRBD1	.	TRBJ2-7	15	CASSVGQWSAGEQYF	TGTGCCAGCAGTGTGGGACAGTGGTCGGCTGGAGAGCAGTACTTC
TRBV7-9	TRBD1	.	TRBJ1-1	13	CASSPGQGASSFF	TGTGCCAGCAGCCCTGGACAGGGGGCCTCGTCTTTCTTT
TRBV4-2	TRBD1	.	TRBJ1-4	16	CASSQDTGTGGEKLFF	TGTGCCAGCAGCCAAGACACCGGGACAGGGGGCGAAAAACTGTTTTTT
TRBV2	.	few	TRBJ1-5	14	CASGGRGGNQPQHF	TGTGCCAGCGGGGGGCGGGGGGGCAATCAGCCCCAGCATTTT
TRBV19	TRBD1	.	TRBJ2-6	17	CASRGDRGISGANVLTF	TGTGCCAGTAGAGGGGACAGGGGCATCTCTGGGGCCAACGTCCTGACTTTC
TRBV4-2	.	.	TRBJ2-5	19	CASSQDSGRTYNAQETQYF	TGTGCCAGCAGCCAAGATTCCGGCAGGACTTATAATGCACAAGAGACCCAGTACTTC
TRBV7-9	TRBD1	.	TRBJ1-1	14	CASSSGQRNTEAFF	TGTGCCAGCAGCTCGGGACAGCGGAACACTGAAGCTTTCTTT
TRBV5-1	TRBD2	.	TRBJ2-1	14	CASRSSGSIYEQFF	TGCGCCAGCAGATCTAGCGGGAGTATCTATGAGCAGTTCTTC
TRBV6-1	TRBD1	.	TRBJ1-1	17	CASSGDPGQGARTEAFF	TGTGCCAGCAGTGGGGACCCGGGACAGGGGGCCAGGACTGAAGCTTTCTTT
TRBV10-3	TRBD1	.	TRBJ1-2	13	CAITGQGNYGYTF	TGTGCAATCACGGGACAGGGAAACTATGGCTACACCTTC